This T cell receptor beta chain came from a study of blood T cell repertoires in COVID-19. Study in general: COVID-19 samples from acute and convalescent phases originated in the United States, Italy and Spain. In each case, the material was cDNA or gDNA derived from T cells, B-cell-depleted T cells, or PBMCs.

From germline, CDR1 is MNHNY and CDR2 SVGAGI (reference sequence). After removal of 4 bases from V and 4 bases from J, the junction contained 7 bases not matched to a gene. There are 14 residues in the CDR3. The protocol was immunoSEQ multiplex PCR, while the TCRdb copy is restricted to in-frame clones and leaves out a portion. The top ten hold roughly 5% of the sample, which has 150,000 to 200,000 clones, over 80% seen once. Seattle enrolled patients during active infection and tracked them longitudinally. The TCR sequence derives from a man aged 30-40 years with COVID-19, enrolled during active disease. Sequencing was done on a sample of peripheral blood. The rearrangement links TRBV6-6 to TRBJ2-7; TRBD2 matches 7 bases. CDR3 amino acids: CASSLPSGFYEQYF. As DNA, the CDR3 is TGTGCCAGCAGTTTGCCTAGCGGATTTTACGAGCAGTACTTC.